This record looks at one T cell receptor beta chain sequence and its context. What it recognizes is unknown. Using its own MiXCR run on the 5' RACE reads, TCRdb lists one record per CDR3 protein. The sample shows 300,000 to 400,000 distinct CDR3 sequences, over 5% of them seen only once. This entry comes from a study of T cells after yellow fever vaccination. Whole-study context: When fractions had low cell numbers, they were prepared with SMART-Seq v4 Ultra Low Input.

J was trimmed by 2 bases and V by 0 bases; bases with no gene match: 2. This CDR3 region has 17 residues. Germline CDR1 and CDR2: SGHTA and FQGNSA. General study points: Re-detected after boosting: most primary clones, about 95% of CD4 and roughly 88% of CD8. Though weaker, the secondary response peaked faster, on day 5 versus 15.

V and J are TRBV7-2 and TRBJ2-2; 11 bases map to TRBD2. The sample was PBMCs, taken 5 days after the yellow fever booster vaccination. The receptor was isolated from a man younger than 45 who received the YFV17D yellow fever vaccine. CDR3 residues: CASSLALAGVNTGELFF. The CDR3 nucleotides read TGTGCCAGCAGCTTAGCACTAGCGGGGGTTAACACCGGGGAGCTGTTTTTT.